The 7 T cell receptor beta chains listed next were all sequenced from one sample in a study of neurological immune-mediated disorders. TCRdb ran MiXCR on the 5' RACE reads and lists one entry per CDR3 protein. The profile shows 30,000 to 45,000 distinct CDR3 sequences, approximately 10% of them singletons. The specimen was CD4+ T cells from blood. All receptors derive from a woman aged 30 to 39 with HTLV-1-associated myelopathy (HAM/TSP).

This clonotype has at least ten counts. The chain employs TRBV5-1 and TRBJ2-7; D possibly corresponds to TRBD1 (6 bases). V lost 2 bases and J lost 2, with 11 bases in between. The length of the CDR3 is 14 residues. Germline V gene lookup returns CDR1 SGHRS and CDR2 YFSETQ. CDR3 in amino acids: CASSLLTGPYEQYF. Written as DNA, the CDR3 is TGCGCCAGCAGCTTACTGACAGGACCCTACGAGCAGTACTTC.

The table lists this clonotype with many counts. The genes are TRBV5-1 and TRBJ2-7; D uncertain. V was cut by 0 bases and J by 1 base, with 11 bases left in between. Germline lookup yields CDR1 SGHRS and CDR2 YFSETQ. The CDR3 totals 15 residues. CDR3 in DNA: TGCGCCAGCAGCTTGGGGATGGGCTTTTCCTACGAGCAGTACTTC. This encodes CASSLGMGFSYEQYF.

The V gene is TRBV19, the J gene TRBJ2-3, with D possibly matching TRBD1 (5 bases). Per germline, CDR1 LNHDA and CDR2 SQIVND (reference sequence). The ends were cut back, 1 base at V and 2 bases at J, with 10 bases in the middle. The CDR3 is 15 residues long. The CDR3 reads CASSIGGRVTDTQYF. For the CDR3, the DNA is TGTGCCAGTAGTATAGGGGGCCGAGTCACAGATACGCAGTATTTT.

The genes are TRBV5-1 and TRBJ1-1, with D possibly TRBD1 on 6 matching bases. The length of the CDR3 is 15 residues. Germline assignment: CDR1 SGHRS and CDR2 YFSETQ. V was cut by 1 base and J by 1 base, with 11 bases left in between. The CDR3 reads CASSLLPGANTEAFF. CDR3 nucleotides: TGCGCCAGCAGCTTGTTGCCGGGGGCGAACACTGAAGCTTTCTTT.

This clonotype was picked up many times. The V call is TRBV5-1, the J call TRBJ2-3; D is perhaps TRBD2 (6 bases). This CDR3 has 14 amino acids. In germline, CDR1 is SGHRS, CDR2 YFSETQ. V was cut by 4 bases and J by 10 bases, with 19 bases left in between. The CDR3 spells CASSGRETSVAQYF. The CDR3 nucleotides read TGCGCCAGCAGCGGGCGAGAGACTAGTGTAGCGCAGTATTTT.

This clonotype was detected many times. This chain connects TRBV20-1 to TRBJ2-1, with D possibly matching TRBD2 (5 bases). The V gene's germline CDR1 is DFQATT and CDR2 SNEGSKA (reference sequence). There are 16 residues in the CDR3. V was pared by 0 bases and J by 4 bases, with 16 bases between. The CDR3 loop reads CSAREAPRRTYNEQFF. CDR3 sequence (DNA): TGCAGTGCTAGAGAGGCCCCACGACGGACTTACAATGAGCAGTTCTTC.

Of note for this clonotype: The DNA is left out, because the CDR3 cannot be placed on it with certainty; the CDR3 is given as TCRdb lists it. The chain carries TRBV5-5 and TRBJ2-7; the table's D call, TRBD2, was not checked against the DNA. The CDR3 is made up of 18 amino acids, end residues included. From germline, CDR1 is SGHKS and CDR2 YYEKEE (reference sequence). This chain's CDR3 is CASSFYICSARVGYEQYF.